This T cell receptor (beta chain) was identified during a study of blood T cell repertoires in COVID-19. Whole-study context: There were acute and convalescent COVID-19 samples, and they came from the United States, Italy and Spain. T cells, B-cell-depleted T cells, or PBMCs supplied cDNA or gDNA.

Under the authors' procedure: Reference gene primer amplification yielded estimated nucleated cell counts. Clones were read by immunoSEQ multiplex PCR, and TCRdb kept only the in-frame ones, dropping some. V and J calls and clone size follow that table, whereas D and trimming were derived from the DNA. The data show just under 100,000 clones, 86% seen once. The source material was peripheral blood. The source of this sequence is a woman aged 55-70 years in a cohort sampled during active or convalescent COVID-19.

DNA for the CDR3: TGTGCCAGCATACGGGGCGGGGACACTGAAGCTTTCTTT. Residues: CASIRGGDTEAFF. This sequence joins TRBV6-5 and TRBJ1-1, with D possibly TRBD1 on 5 matching bases. CDR3 length equals 13 residues. V lost 7 bases, J lost 3 bases, and 12 bases lay in between. Germline lookup yields CDR1 MNHEY and CDR2 SVGAGI.